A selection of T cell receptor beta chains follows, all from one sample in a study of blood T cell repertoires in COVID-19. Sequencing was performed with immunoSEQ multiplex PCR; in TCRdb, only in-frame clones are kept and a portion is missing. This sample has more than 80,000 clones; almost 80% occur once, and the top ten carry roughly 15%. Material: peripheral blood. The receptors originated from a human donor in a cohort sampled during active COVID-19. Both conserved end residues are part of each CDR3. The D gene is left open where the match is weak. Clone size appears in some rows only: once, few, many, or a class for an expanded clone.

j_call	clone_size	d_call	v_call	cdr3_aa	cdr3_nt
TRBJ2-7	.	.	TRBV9	CASSVGRNRGYEQYF	TGTGCCAGCAGCGTAGGGCGCAATAGGGGCTACGAGCAGTACTTC
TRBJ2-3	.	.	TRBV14	CASSQRRGTMDTDTQYF	TGTGCCAGCAGCCAAAGGCGGGGAACTATGGACACAGATACGCAGTATTTT
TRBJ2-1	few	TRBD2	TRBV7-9	CASSLGLANEQFF	TGTGCCAGCAGCTTAGGACTAGCCAATGAGCAGTTCTTC
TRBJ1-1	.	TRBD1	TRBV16	CASSPGTGGAFF	TGTGCCAGCAGCCCTGGGACAGGGGGAGCTTTCTTT
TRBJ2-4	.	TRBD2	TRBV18	CASSPLSSTGLKAKNIQYF	TGTGCCAGCTCACCACTGTCGAGTACGGGACTAAAGGCCAAAAACATTCAGTACTTC
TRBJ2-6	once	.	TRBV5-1	CASSLDGSGANVLTF	TGCGCCAGCAGCTTGGACGGCTCTGGGGCCAACGTCCTGACTTTC
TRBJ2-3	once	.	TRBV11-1	CASSTGHSTDTQYF	TGTGCCAGCAGCACGGGACACAGCACAGATACGCAGTATTTT
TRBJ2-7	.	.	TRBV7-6	CASSRQGEQYF	TGTGCCAGCAGCCGCCAGGGAGAGCAGTACTTC
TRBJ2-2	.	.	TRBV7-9	CASRGPNTGELFF	TGTGCCAGCAGGGGGCCGAACACCGGGGAGCTGTTTTTT
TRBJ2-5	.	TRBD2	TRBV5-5	CASSLGHSGSWETQYF	TGTGCCAGCAGCTTGGGGCATAGCGGGAGCTGGGAGACCCAGTACTTC
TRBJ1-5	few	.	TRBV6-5	CASSFRQGNQPQHF	TGTGCCAGCAGTTTCCGACAGGGCAATCAGCCCCAGCATTTT
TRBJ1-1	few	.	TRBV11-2	CASSLDRKGPGFF	TGTGCCAGCAGCTTAGATAGAAAGGGGCCGGGTTTCTTT
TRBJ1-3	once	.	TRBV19	CASSLRPNGNTIYF	TGTGCCAGTAGTTTGAGGCCAAATGGAAACACCATATATTTT
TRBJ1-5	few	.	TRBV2	CASSDQGTSQPQHF	TGTGCCAGCAGCGACCAGGGAACGAGTCAGCCCCAGCATTTT
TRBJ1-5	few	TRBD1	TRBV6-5	CASSYQGANQPQHF	TGTGCCAGCAGTTACCAGGGGGCAAACCAGCCCCAGCATTTT
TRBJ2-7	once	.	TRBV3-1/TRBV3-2	CASSQWDRGKGEQYF	TGTGCCAGCAGCCAATGGGACCGGGGGAAGGGAGAGCAGTACTTC
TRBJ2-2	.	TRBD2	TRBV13	CASSLRLAGVTGELFF	TGTGCCAGCAGCCTCCGACTAGCGGGAGTCACCGGGGAGCTGTTTTTT
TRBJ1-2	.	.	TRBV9	CASSEGTLHNYGYTF	TGTGCCAGCAGCGAAGGGACTCTCCATAACTATGGCTACACCTTC